This entry describes one TCR beta chain. This sample was taken from a study of control samples from healthy donors and cancer patients. Between the trimmed V and J ends, which lost 5 bases and 4 bases, there was a span of 10 bases. CDR1 is SGHTA, CDR2 FQGNSA, per germline. The CDR3 is 13 residues long. Method: immunoSEQ multiplex PCR; TCRdb's copy keeps in-frame clones and lacks some. The profile shows under 150,000 clones, approximately 90% of them singletons. This receptor was obtained from a man between 40 and 49 years old in good health. The sequenced sample was blood. This rearrangement joins TRBV7-2 to TRBJ2-3; D call uncertain. CDR3 in DNA: TGTGCCAGCAGCCAACCGATCGCAGATACGCAGTATTTT. Amino acid sequence: CASSQPIADTQYF.